These 14 T cell receptor beta chains were sequenced from one sample in a study of blood T cell repertoires in COVID-19. The assay was immunoSEQ multiplex PCR, and TCRdb's table has in-frame clones only and misses some. The repertoire holds under 35,000 clones, with around 90% as singletons. The sequenced sample was peripheral blood. The receptors come from a human donor in a cohort sampled during active COVID-19.

The V call is TRBV9, the J call TRBJ2-3; D is possibly TRBD2 (6 bases). The CDR3 consists of 12 residues. Trimming cost V 7 bases and J 2 bases, with 8 bases left between them. Looked up from germline, CDR1 is SGDLS and CDR2 is YYNGEE. CDR3 bases: TGTGCCAGCGGAGGGTACACAGATACGCAGTATTTT. Its protein product is CASGGYTDTQYF.

The chain joins TRBV7-9 to TRBJ2-1; D unclear. Germline V lookup: CDR1 SEHNR, CDR2 FQNEAQ (reference sequence). V was cut by 6 bases and J by 7 bases, with 4 bases left in between. The CDR3 has 10 amino acids. CDR3 in DNA: TGTGCCAGCAGTTCTAATGAGCAGTTCTTC. Translated: CASSSNEQFF.

The V gene is TRBV6-5, the J gene TRBJ1-1; the D gene is possibly TRBD1 (5 bases). This CDR3 is 13 amino acids long. V shed 5 bases and J shed 6 bases, with 13 bases lying between them. CDR1 MNHEY and CDR2 SVGAGI come from the germline V gene. The CDR3 DNA is TGTGCCAGCAGTCACATAGGACACCCTGAAGCTTTCTTT. This sequence encodes CASSHIGHPEAFF.

The chain is built from TRBV3-1 (or the pseudogene TRBV3-2) and TRBJ2-3; 8 nucleotides agree with TRBD2. The V gene's germline CDR1 is LGHDT and CDR2 YNNKEL (reference sequence). Trimming cost V 5 bases and J 14 bases; bases outside gene matches: 12. This CDR3 region has 13 residues. In DNA, the CDR3 is TGTGCCAGCAGCATACAAGAGGCTAGCGGGCTGTATTTT. This encodes CASSIQEASGLYF.

The V gene is TRBV6-1, the J gene TRBJ2-5; D unresolved. V was shortened by 2 bases and J by 0 bases, with 10 bases between the two germline ends. This CDR3 is 15 amino acids long. Germline-derived CDR1 and CDR2 are MNHNS and SASEGT. CDR3 amino acids: CASSEMGTYQETQYF. The CDR3, as DNA: TGTGCCAGCAGTGAAATGGGCACGTACCAAGAGACCCAGTACTTC.

CDR3 DNA: TGTGCCAGCAGCGTACGACTAGCGGGAGCGTTCACAGATACGCAGTATTTT. Amino acid sequence: CASSVRLAGAFTDTQYF. The rearrangement uses TRBV9 and TRBJ2-3, with 12 bases lining up with TRBD2. The CDR3 runs to 17 residues. V shed 1 base, J shed 2 bases, and the junction held 5 bases outside the gene matches. CDR1 and CDR2 from the germline V gene are SGDLS and YYNGEE.

V and J are TRBV19 and TRBJ1-1; 7 bases map to TRBD1. CDR1 is LNHDA, CDR2 SQIVND, per germline (reference sequence). The V and J ends lost 3 bases and 10 bases, in that order; junction bases with no gene match: 14. The CDR3 spans 15 residues. CDR3 in DNA: TGTGCCAGTAGTATTCAGGGGACAGTCCAAACCTCAGCTTTCTTT. It yields the protein CASSIQGTVQTSAFF.

The table lists this clone with a few counts. The chain links TRBV29-1 to TRBJ1-4, with 8 bases lining up with TRBD1. Per the germline V gene, CDR1 is SQVTM and CDR2 is ANQGSEA. J was trimmed by 0 bases and V by 4 bases; bases with no gene match: 4. The CDR3 consists of 15 residues. CDR3 residues: CSVGQGRTTNEKLFF. CDR3 in DNA: TGCAGCGTTGGACAGGGGAGGACAACTAATGAAAAACTGTTTTTT.

This chain's CDR3 is CASNPPPETGRKTNTEAFF. The CDR3 nucleotides are TGTGCCAGTAATCCCCCCCCCGAGACAGGAAGAAAGACGAACACTGAAGCTTTCTTT. This chain uses TRBV19 with TRBJ1-1; D is possibly TRBD1 (6 bases). This CDR3 region has 19 residues. The V and J ends lost 7 bases and 1 base respectively, with 28 bases between them. Germline V gives CDR1 LNHDA, CDR2 SQIVND (reference sequence).

The J gene is TRBJ1-3, the V gene TRBV28, with TRBD1 identical over 7 bases. The trim removed 2 bases at V and 2 bases at J, leaving 0 bases unmatched. This CDR3 region has 14 residues. Germline CDR1 reads MDHEN; CDR2 reads SYDVKM. The CDR3 spells CASSLQGAGNTIYF. The CDR3 coding sequence is TGTGCCAGCAGTTTACAGGGGGCTGGAAACACCATATATTTT.

The chain carries TRBV11-2 and TRBJ1-4, with 8 bases lining up with TRBD1. The CDR3 consists of 15 residues. The germline CDR1 and CDR2 sequences are SGHAT and FQNNGV. V gave up 2 bases and J gave up 5 bases; unmatched junction bases: 4. CDR3 protein: CASSLSQGANEKLFF. The CDR3 DNA is TGTGCCAGCAGCTTATCGCAGGGGGCGAATGAAAAACTGTTTTTT.

This clone was observed once. The genes are TRBV27 and TRBJ2-5; 10 bases match TRBD2. V lost 5 bases, J lost 5 bases, and 14 bases stayed unmatched. Germline lookup yields CDR1 MNHEY and CDR2 SMNVEV (reference sequence). This CDR3 spans 17 amino acids. The CDR3 reads CASSPLTTSGIGETQYF. In DNA form, the CDR3 reads TGTGCCAGCAGTCCCCTTACTACTAGCGGGATAGGTGAGACCCAGTACTTC.

The J gene is TRBJ1-1, the V gene TRBV2; a possible D gene is TRBD1 (6 bases). The CDR3 sequence is 15 residues long. Germline CDR1 is SNHLY and CDR2 is FYNNEI. V gave up 6 bases and J gave up 4 bases, with 18 bases separating them. The CDR3 bases are TGTGCCAGCAGCCCTTTCTTATTCAGGGGCACTGAAGCTTTCTTT. Protein: CASSPFLFRGTEAFF.

This clone was counted a single time. The chain carries TRBV30 and TRBJ2-3, with unresolved D. CDR3 length: 15 residues. V shed 0 bases and J shed 0 bases, with 10 bases lying between them. From germline, CDR1 is GTSNPN and CDR2 SVGIG (reference sequence). In DNA form, the CDR3 reads TGTGCCTGGAGTGTACAAGTGTGGAGCACAGATACGCAGTATTTT. Protein: CAWSVQVWSTDTQYF.